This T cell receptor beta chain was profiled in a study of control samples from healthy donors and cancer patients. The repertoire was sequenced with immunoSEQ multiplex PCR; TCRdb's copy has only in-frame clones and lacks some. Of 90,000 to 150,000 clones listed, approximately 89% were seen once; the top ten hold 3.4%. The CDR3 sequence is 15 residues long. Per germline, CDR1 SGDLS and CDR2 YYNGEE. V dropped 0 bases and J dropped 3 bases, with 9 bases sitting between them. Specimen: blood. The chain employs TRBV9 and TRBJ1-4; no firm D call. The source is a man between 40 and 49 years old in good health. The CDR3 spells CASSVGIASNEKLFF. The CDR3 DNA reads TGTGCCAGCAGCGTAGGGATAGCCTCTAATGAAAAACTGTTTTTT.